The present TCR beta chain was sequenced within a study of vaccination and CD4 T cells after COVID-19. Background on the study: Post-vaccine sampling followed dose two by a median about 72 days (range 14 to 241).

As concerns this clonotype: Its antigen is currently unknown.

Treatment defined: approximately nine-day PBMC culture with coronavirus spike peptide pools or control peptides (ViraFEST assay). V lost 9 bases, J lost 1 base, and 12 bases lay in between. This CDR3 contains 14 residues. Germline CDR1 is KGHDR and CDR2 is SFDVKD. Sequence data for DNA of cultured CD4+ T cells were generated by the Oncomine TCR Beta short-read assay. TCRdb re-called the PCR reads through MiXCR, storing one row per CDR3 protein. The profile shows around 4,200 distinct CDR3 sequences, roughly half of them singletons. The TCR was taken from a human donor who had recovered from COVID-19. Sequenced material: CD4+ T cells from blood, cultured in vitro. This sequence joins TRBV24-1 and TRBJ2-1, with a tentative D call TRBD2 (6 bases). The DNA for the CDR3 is TGTGCCACCTCCGGGGCGGGATCCTACAATGAGCAGTTCTTC. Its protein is CATSGAGSYNEQFF.